The subject of this entry is one T cell receptor beta chain. The ends were cut back, 0 bases at V and 2 bases at J, with 8 bases in the middle. This CDR3 comprises 15 residues. The germline gives CDR1 SGDLS, CDR2 YYNGEE. These data come from a study of T-cell memory formation after mild COVID-19. TCRdb re-analysed the 5' RACE reads in MiXCR, keeping a single row per CDR3 protein. The sample holds about 620,000 distinct CDR3 sequences, 18% seen once. The specimen sequenced was PBMCs or a T cell subset sorted from them (not recorded which). V usage is TRBV9 and J usage is TRBJ2-2, with D uncertain. This sequence originates from an adult woman who had mild COVID-19 (a few samples of this study predate the infection). Cell type and time point are not known. CDR3 sequence reads: CASSVEPLNTGELFF. For the CDR3, the DNA is TGTGCCAGCAGCGTAGAGCCCCTAAACACCGGGGAGCTGTTTTTT.